This T cell receptor (beta chain) comes out of a study of Tregs in tolerant kidney transplant recipients. Study-level results: Tregs expanded with activated donor B cells seemed most donor-specific. Biological reproducibility was not directly addressed in this study. Findings come from small patient numbers and require larger validation.

Comments on this clone: The antigen is not known.

This CDR3 is 14 amino acids long. J was trimmed by 6 bases and V by 5 bases; bases with no gene match: 10. The germline gives CDR1 WNHNN, CDR2 SYGVQD (reference sequence). TCRdb's table, derived via immunoSEQ multiplex PCR, lists solely in-frame clones and lacks some. The repertoire has roughly 250,000 clones, about 80% of them found once; the top ten carry around 0.68%. Unstimulated regulatory T cells (CD4+CD25+CD127-), CD4+CD25- non-regulatory cells, CD4 and CD8 cells were FACS-sorted from thawed PBMCs. The receptor was derived from a human donor in good health. The sample consisted of CD4+ T cells from blood. V usage is TRBV10-1 and J usage is TRBJ2-7, with 7 bases lining up with TRBD2. This CDR3 reads CASSNAGAIGEQYF. CDR3 in DNA: TGCGCCAGCAGTAACGCGGGAGCCATAGGCGAGCAGTACTTC.